This entry lists 9 T cell receptor beta chains sequenced from one sample in a study of regulatory T cells in long-lasting Graves disease. Through Arm-PCR of CDR3 regions and iRepertoire HTBI primers, TCR beta libraries were built. Via MiXCR, TCRdb re-called the multiplex PCR reads, giving one row per CDR3 protein. The table lists roughly 320,000 distinct CDR3 sequences, 16% of them singletons. Sample time point: newly diagnosed GD, antithyroid drugs for less than 3 months. RNA isolated from PBMCs was used to make the TCR library. The same sample was also used in a study of T cells in Graves' hyperthyroidism and ophthalmopathy.

Sample: peripheral blood mononuclear cells (PBMCs), taken at new diagnosis, from a patient treated with antithyroid drugs. The receptors shown here come from a man aged 40-49 years with Graves disease.

This clonotype was counted at least ten times. The chain uses TRBV27 and TRBJ2-3, with D possibly matching TRBD1 (5 bases). The CDR3 has 18 amino acids. The germline V gene has CDR1 MNHEY and CDR2 SMNVEV (reference sequence). The V and J ends lost 4 bases and 2 bases respectively, with 22 bases between them. The CDR3 is CASSYRGTFLETTDTQYF. The CDR3 nucleotides are TGTGCCAGCAGTTATAGGGGCACTTTCCTGGAGACCACAGATACGCAGTATTTT.

This clonotype was observed a handful of times. The chain uses TRBV6-1 and TRBJ2-5, with a possible D match to TRBD1 (6 bases). CDR3 length: 14 amino acids. V was clipped by 6 bases and J by 1 base, with 12 bases between them. Germline assignment: CDR1 MNHNS and CDR2 SASEGT. This CDR3 reads CASSAGVIQETQYF. As DNA, the CDR3 is TGTGCCAGCAGCGCAGGGGTTATCCAAGAGACCCAGTACTTC.

This clonotype was observed at least ten times. This sequence joins TRBV18 and TRBJ2-5; the match to TRBD2 covers 13 bases. Germline V gene lookup returns CDR1 KGHSH and CDR2 LQKENI. The CDR3 spans 16 residues. Trimming removed 1 base from V and 5 bases from J; junction bases left unmatched: 4. CDR3 nucleotides: TGTGCCAGCTCACCACGGACTAGCGGGGGTCGGGAGACCCAGTACTTC. Amino acids: CASSPRTSGGRETQYF.

With respect to this clonotype: Without the conserved terminal phenylalanine or tryptophan, this CDR3 likely stems from a read error. The V gene is TRBV5-1, the J gene TRBJ2-1; 8 positions match TRBD1. The CDR3 spans 13 residues. The trim removed 3 bases at V and 8 bases at J, leaving 4 bases unmatched. Germline V CDR1 and CDR2: SGHRS, YFSETQ. The DNA for the CDR3 is TGCGCCAGCAGCTCACAGGGGGTGGATGAGCAGTTCCTC. Translated: CASSSQGVDEQFL.

The table lists this clonotype with many counts. The rearrangement joins TRBV5-1 to TRBJ2-3; 7 bases align to TRBD2. Trimming cost V 7 bases and J 3 bases; bases outside gene matches: 11. The CDR3 spans 15 residues. In germline, CDR1 is SGHRS, CDR2 YFSETQ. The CDR3 protein is CASGGAGINTDTQYF. The CDR3 nucleotides read TGCGCCAGCGGGGGAGCGGGGATAAATACAGATACGCAGTATTTT.

The chain couples TRBV7-2 to TRBJ2-1; D tentatively reads TRBD1 or TRBD2 (6 bases each). This CDR3 spans 15 amino acids. Germline assignment: CDR1 SGHTA and CDR2 FQGNSA. Trimming removed 5 bases from V and 8 bases from J, with 19 bases in between. CDR3 sequence reads: CASSLQSGGGDEQFF. CDR3 DNA sequence: TGTGCCAGCAGCCTGCAATCCGGGGGCGGGGATGAGCAGTTCTTC.

At least ten counts were recorded for this clonotype. This sequence joins TRBV11-1 and TRBJ2-1, with 14 bases matching TRBD2. Germline V gives CDR1 SGHAT, CDR2 FQDESV (reference sequence). The CDR3 is made up of 16 amino acids. V lost 5 bases, J lost 8 bases, and 8 bases stayed unmatched. For the CDR3, the DNA is TGTGCCAGCAGCGCACGACTAGCGGGGGGGCCGTATGAGCAGTTCTTC. Protein sequence: CASSARLAGGPYEQFF.

Notes on this clonotype: This could be a read error, since a much larger clone is one nucleotide away. This chain joins TRBV5-5 and TRBJ2-7, with 9 nucleotides matching TRBD2. CDR3 length: 17 amino acids. The V gene's germline CDR1 is SGHKS and CDR2 YYEKEE (reference sequence). V shed 4 bases, J shed 7 bases, and the junction held 18 bases outside the gene matches. The DNA for the CDR3 is TGTGCCAGCAGCGAAACCCTCTTGCGGGGGGGCTATGGTGAGCAGTACTTC. It translates to CASSETLLRGGYGEQYF.

This clonotype was observed at least ten times. The chain employs TRBV6-5 and TRBJ1-1; D remains unclear. Germline CDR1 and CDR2: MNHEY and SVGAGI. This CDR3 contains 13 residues. Trimming removed 0 bases at V and 6 bases at J, with 8 bases between. CDR3 nucleotides: TGTGCCAGCAGTTACTCGATTTCAGCTGAAGCTTTCTTT. Residues: CASSYSISAEAFF.